These 26 T cell receptor beta chains were all obtained from the same sample, sequenced in a study of shared clonotypes between healthy human individuals. Produced via immunoSEQ multiplex PCR; TCRdb's table is partial and in-frame only. The table records roughly 2 million clones, about 95% of them present only once. Naive CD8 cells, CD45RO-negative and positively selected for CCR7, excluded terminally differentiated effector memory CD45RA+ cells. The specimen was naive CD8+ T cells sorted from blood. The receptors were sampled from a man younger than 35 in good health.

In its sample, this clone was seen once. The genes are TRBV7-2 and TRBJ2-7, with 14 bases fitting TRBD2. V lost 3 bases to trimming and J lost 7 bases; unmatched junction nucleotides: 5. CDR3 size: 15 residues. Germline CDR1 reads SGHTA; CDR2 reads FQGNSA. CDR3 sequence reads: CASSFSRLAGGEQYF. CDR3 DNA sequence: TGTGCCAGCAGCTTCTCCAGACTAGCGGGAGGGGAGCAGTACTTC.

The CDR3 protein is CAISVGLVETQYF. The DNA of the CDR3 is TGTGCCATCAGTGTCGGCCTCGTAGAGACCCAGTACTTC. V gene TRBV10-3 combines with J gene TRBJ2-5; D unclear. Germline CDR1 reads ENHRY; CDR2 reads SYGVKD. Trimming removed 4 bases from V and 4 bases from J, with 10 bases in between. The CDR3 extends over 13 amino acids.

V and J are TRBV4-1 and TRBJ2-7; 13 nucleotides agree with TRBD2. Looked up from germline, CDR1 is MGHRA and CDR2 is YSYEKL. The CDR3 consists of 16 residues. Trimming removed 4 bases from V and 0 bases from J; junction bases left unmatched: 3. CDR3: CASSPRTSGGSYEQYF. The CDR3 bases are TGCGCCAGCAGCCCCCGGACTAGCGGGGGCTCCTACGAGCAGTACTTC.

This rearrangement joins TRBV4-3 to TRBJ2-1, with D perhaps TRBD2 (6 bases). The V and J ends lost 4 bases and 7 bases respectively, with 17 bases between them. This CDR3 has 15 amino acids. Germline lookup yields CDR1 LGHNA and CDR2 YSLEER. DNA for the CDR3: TGCGCCAGCAGCCCCTCTTGGGGGAGGTTTAATGAGCAGTTCTTC. Protein: CASSPSWGRFNEQFF.

This chain uses TRBV27 with TRBJ1-5; 7 bases align to TRBD1. The CDR3 contains 14 residues. Germline V gives CDR1 MNHEY, CDR2 SMNVEV (reference sequence). V lost 8 bases, J lost 6 bases, and 10 bases stayed unmatched. Here the CDR3 reads CASGGRGLGQPQHF. The CDR3 DNA sequence: TGTGCCAGCGGGGGCAGGGGGTTAGGTCAGCCCCAGCATTTT.

The chain couples TRBV2 to TRBJ1-2, with D uncertain. CDR3 length equals 11 residues. V was cut by 8 bases and J by 2 bases, with 6 bases left in between. CDR1 and CDR2 from the germline V gene are SNHLY and FYNNEI. CDR3 DNA sequence: TGTGCCAGCGGTCAAAACTATGGCTACACCTTC. This gives the protein CASGQNYGYTF.

As regards this clone: This clone may be a read error of a much larger clone one base away. The sample carries other DNA sequences with the same CDR3. The J gene is TRBJ2-7, the V gene TRBV28; the D is unclear. V lost 3 bases and J lost 4, with 4 bases in between. Germline V gene lookup returns CDR1 MDHEN and CDR2 SYDVKM. The CDR3 extends over 11 amino acids. The CDR3 bases are TGTGCCAGCAGTTTGGGGTACGAGCAGTACTTC. Its translation: CASSLGYEQYF.

The chain recombines TRBV20-1 with TRBJ2-7; D possibly corresponds to TRBD1 (6 bases). This CDR3 contains 10 residues. V dropped 5 bases and J dropped 6 bases, with 8 bases sitting between them. The germline gives CDR1 DFQATT, CDR2 SNEGSKA (reference sequence). CDR3 DNA: TGCAGTGCTGGGGGCTCCGAGCAGTACTTC. It yields the protein CSAGGSEQYF.

This chain connects TRBV9 to TRBJ1-1; D is uncertain. V dropped 0 bases and J dropped 7 bases, with 10 bases sitting between them. The CDR3 runs 13 residues. Germline V CDR1 and CDR2: SGDLS, YYNGEE. CDR3 loop: CASSVGAGSEAFF. As DNA, the CDR3 is TGTGCCAGCAGCGTAGGCGCGGGTAGTGAAGCTTTCTTT.

With regard to this clone: Possible read error: a much larger clone is one base away. The rearrangement uses TRBV13 and TRBJ2-7, with 10 bases matching TRBD1. V gave up 5 bases and J gave up 2 bases; unmatched junction bases: 3. The CDR3 consists of 14 residues. The germline CDR1 and CDR2 sequences are PRHDT and FYEKMQ (reference sequence). CDR3 sequence: CASSPGTGAYEQYF. In nucleotides, the CDR3 is TGTGCCAGCAGCCCCGGGACAGGGGCCTACGAGCAGTACTTC.

This chain joins TRBV28 and TRBJ2-7; the D is unclear. Germline CDR1 is MDHEN and CDR2 is SYDVKM. The length of the CDR3 is 13 residues. V lost 5 bases and J 2 bases, leaving 10 bases between the germline ends. This chain's CDR3 is CASSHPPAYEQYF. In DNA, the CDR3 is TGTGCCAGCAGTCATCCCCCGGCCTACGAGCAGTACTTC.

The genes are TRBV7-8 and TRBJ2-2; TRBD2 matches at 15 bases. J lost 4 bases, V lost 5 bases, and 2 bases had no gene match. The CDR3 length is 16 residues. Germline values: CDR1 SGHVS, CDR2 FQNEAQ. The CDR3 sequence is CASSGGLAGGTGELFF. In DNA form, the CDR3 reads TGTGCCAGCAGCGGGGGACTAGCGGGAGGCACCGGGGAGCTGTTTTTT.

The rearrangement uses TRBV6-6 and TRBJ2-1; 8 bases are a match to TRBD1. The length of the CDR3 is 16 residues. The V gene end was trimmed by 6 bases and the J gene end by 1 base; junction bases not matched to a gene: 8. Germline V gene sequence: CDR1 MNHNY, CDR2 SVGAGI (reference sequence). The DNA for the CDR3 is TGTGCCAGCAGGCCTATAACAGGGGGATCCTACAATGAGCAGTTCTTC. This codes for CASRPITGGSYNEQFF.

The V gene is TRBV27, the J gene TRBJ1-1; D not certain. V was shortened by 7 bases and J by 7 bases, with 10 bases between the two germline ends. CDR3 size: 11 residues. The V gene's germline CDR1 is MNHEY and CDR2 SMNVEV (reference sequence). The CDR3 region has the DNA TGTGCCAGCACCTTCTCAGATGAAGCTTTCTTT. It translates to CASTFSDEAFF.

J is TRBJ2-2 and V is TRBV27; the match to TRBD2 covers 11 bases. The germline CDR1 and CDR2 sequences are MNHEY and SMNVEV (reference sequence). The CDR3 covers 16 residues. Trimming removed 3 bases from V and 6 bases from J; junction bases left unmatched: 6. Here the CDR3 reads CASSLVAGGPAGELFF. As DNA, the CDR3 is TGTGCCAGCAGTTTGGTAGCGGGAGGGCCAGCCGGGGAGCTGTTTTTT.

The rearrangement uses TRBV19 and TRBJ1-5; D perhaps matches TRBD1 (6 bases). Germline CDR1 and CDR2: LNHDA and SQIVND (reference sequence). The V and J ends lost 4 bases and 2 bases respectively, with 15 bases between them. This CDR3 has 16 residues. CDR3 amino acids: CASSTVTGFGNQPQHF. The CDR3, as DNA: TGTGCCAGTAGTACTGTAACAGGGTTTGGCAATCAGCCCCAGCATTTT.

This rearrangement joins TRBV27 to TRBJ2-7, with 8 bases matching TRBD2. The CDR3 covers 14 residues. V shed 4 bases and J 0 bases; nucleotides not matched to a gene: 2. Germline V gene sequence: CDR1 MNHEY, CDR2 SMNVEV (reference sequence). In DNA, the CDR3 is TGTGCCAGCAGTTACCTAGCGGGCTCCTACGAGCAGTACTTC. Translating gives CASSYLAGSYEQYF.

The J gene is TRBJ1-2, the V gene TRBV6-6, with D uncertain. Germline loops: CDR1 MNHNY, CDR2 SVGAGI (reference sequence). Between the trimmed V and J ends, which lost 6 bases and 4 bases, there was a span of 12 bases. The length of the CDR3 is 13 residues. As DNA, the CDR3 is TGTGCCAGCAGCCCCACCGATAGCTATGGCTACACCTTC. This gives the protein CASSPTDSYGYTF.

As to this clone: Mismatch with germline at one junction end may stem from a read error. The rearrangement links TRBV6-5 to TRBJ2-2; 9 bases are shared with TRBD1. Looked up from germline, CDR1 is MNHEY and CDR2 is SVGAGI. The CDR3 spans 12 residues. CDR3 sequence (DNA): TGTGCCAGCAGTACCGGGGACAGGGAACTGTTTTTT. It encodes CASSTGDRELFF.

This chain joins TRBV27 and TRBJ1-2; TRBD1 is a possible D gene (6 bases). The V gene's germline CDR1 is MNHEY and CDR2 SMNVEV (reference sequence). The CDR3 extends over 15 amino acids. Between the trimmed V and J ends, which lost 5 bases and 4 bases, there was a span of 17 bases. CDR3 nucleotide sequence: TGTGCCAGCAGTCCGGAATTAGGACAGCGCTATGGCTACACCTTC. Its protein product is CASSPELGQRYGYTF.

Details on this clone: Other DNA sequences in this sample translate to the same CDR3. V usage is TRBV6-5 and J usage is TRBJ2-6; D gene unclear. The V gene's germline CDR1 is MNHEY and CDR2 SVGAGI. Trimming removed 0 bases from V and 0 bases from J, with 0 bases in between. The CDR3 loop spans 14 amino acids. In DNA form, the CDR3 reads TGTGCCAGCAGTTACTCCTCTGGGGCCAACGTCCTGACTTTC. Protein sequence: CASSYSSGANVLTF.

The chain couples TRBV5-4 to TRBJ2-1, with 13 bases fitting TRBD2. The V gene end was trimmed by 0 bases and the J gene end by 8 bases; junction bases not matched to a gene: 5. Germline CDR1 and CDR2: SGHNT and YYREEE (reference sequence). The CDR3 runs to 16 residues. Here the CDR3 DNA reads TGTGCCAGCAGCTTGGGAACTAGCGGGGGGGCCGATGAGCAGTTCTTC. It is translated as CASSLGTSGGADEQFF.

For this clone: A single base separates this from a much larger clone, so it may be a read error. V gene TRBV28 combines with J gene TRBJ1-1; D ambiguous. V shed 4 bases and J shed 0 bases, with 6 bases lying between them. The CDR3 is made up of 13 amino acids. Germline CDR1 is MDHEN and CDR2 is SYDVKM. CDR3 protein: CASSWQVNTEAFF. The DNA for the CDR3 is TGTGCCAGCAGTTGGCAGGTGAACACTGAAGCTTTCTTT.

The chain joins TRBV13 to TRBJ2-7; TRBD2 agrees at 11 bases. J was trimmed by 2 bases and V by 5 bases; bases with no gene match: 14. Germline V gene data show CDR1 as PRHDT and CDR2 as FYEKMQ (reference sequence). There are 18 residues in the CDR3. The CDR3 DNA follows: TGTGCCAGCAGCGCCTTCCCCGGGACTAGCGGACCCACCTACGAGCAGTACTTC. This sequence encodes CASSAFPGTSGPTYEQYF.

The gene calls are TRBV27 and TRBJ2-1; 8 bases match TRBD1. The ends lost 4 bases at V and 16 bases at J; junction bases unmatched: 12. The CDR3 sequence is 13 residues long. Per germline, CDR1 MNHEY and CDR2 SMNVEV (reference sequence). The CDR3 loop reads CASSSDPGDRGFF. The CDR3 region has the DNA TGTGCCAGCAGTTCCGACCCCGGAGACAGGGGATTCTTC.

J is TRBJ1-2 and V is TRBV9; 8 bases are shared with TRBD1. V was clipped by 4 bases and J by 5 bases; unmatched bases: 10. The germline V gene has CDR1 SGDLS and CDR2 YYNGEE. The CDR3 covers 15 residues. The CDR3, as DNA: TGTGCCAGCAGCCCCGGACAGGGTGGTCTTTATGGCTACACCTTC. It yields the protein CASSPGQGGLYGYTF.